A selection of T cell receptor beta chains follows, all from one sample in a study of human T cells and chemical hapten exposure. TCRdb re-derived calls from the RACE reads in MiXCR, one entry per CDR3 protein. The sample has 350,000 or so distinct CDR3 sequences; around 7% are singletons. The source material was whole blood, sampled in connection with sensitization to the hapten diphenylcyclopropenone (DPC). All receptors come from a woman in her late teens or twenties with alopecia areata. Some clones in this sample may be carry-over from other donors' samples. Both conserved end residues are part of each CDR3. Each record gives: clone size, V gene, J gene, D gene, CDR3 DNA, CDR3 protein. The D gene is left open where the match is weak. Some rows have no size entry. The others give once, few or many, or a class for an expanded clone.

clone size: many; V gene: TRBV7-9; J gene: TRBJ2-7; D gene: .; CDR3 DNA: TGTGCCAGCAGCCGGCGGGACAGAACGTACGAGCAGTACTTC; CDR3 protein: CASSRRDRTYEQYF
clone size: many; V gene: TRBV7-9; J gene: TRBJ1-5; D gene: .; CDR3 DNA: TGTGCCAGCAGCTCCTCAGGGAATCAGCCCCAGCATTTT; CDR3 protein: CASSSSGNQPQHF
clone size: many; V gene: TRBV12-3/TRBV12-4; J gene: TRBJ2-4; D gene: TRBD2; CDR3 DNA: TGTGCCAGCAGTTTCTTAGCGGGGGGTCCTGACATTCAGTACTTC; CDR3 protein: CASSFLAGGPDIQYF
clone size: many; V gene: TRBV20-1; J gene: TRBJ1-1; D gene: .; CDR3 DNA: TGCAGTGCATTTGAGTGGAGCGGGGAAAACACTGAAGCTTTCTTT; CDR3 protein: CSAFEWSGENTEAFF
clone size: few; V gene: TRBV19; J gene: TRBJ1-1; D gene: .; CDR3 DNA: TGTGCCAGTAGTATAGGATCTCGGCCCACTGAAGCTTTCTTT; CDR3 protein: CASSIGSRPTEAFF
clone size: .; V gene: TRBV5-1; J gene: TRBJ1-1; D gene: .; CDR3 DNA: TGCGCCAGCAGCTTGCTCCAGGGAGGTTACACTGAAGCTTTCTTT; CDR3 protein: CASSLLQGGYTEAFF
clone size: .; V gene: TRBV4-2; J gene: TRBJ1-4; D gene: .; CDR3 DNA: TGTGCCAGCAGCCAAGAAGGACAGACTAATGAAAAACTGTTTTTT; CDR3 protein: CASSQEGQTNEKLFF
clone size: few; V gene: TRBV20-1; J gene: TRBJ1-5; D gene: TRBD1; CDR3 DNA: TGCAGTGCTAGCGGACAGGGGGATTCCCCCCAGCATTTT; CDR3 protein: CSASGQGDSPQHF
clone size: few; V gene: TRBV7-2; J gene: TRBJ2-5; D gene: TRBD1; CDR3 DNA: TGTGCCAGCAGCTTAGTAGGCACAGGGGAAGAGACCCAGTACTTC; CDR3 protein: CASSLVGTGEETQYF
clone size: few; V gene: TRBV5-1; J gene: TRBJ2-3; D gene: TRBD2; CDR3 DNA: TGCGCCAGCAGCCACACTAGCGGGGGGCCTTTTCGCACAGATACGCAGTATTTT; CDR3 protein: CASSHTSGGPFRTDTQYF
clone size: few; V gene: TRBV7-3; J gene: TRBJ2-3; D gene: .; CDR3 DNA: TGTGCCAGCAGCTTAATTCGCGGTCCCCCGGGCACAGATACGCAGTATTTT; CDR3 protein: CASSLIRGPPGTDTQYF
clone size: .; V gene: TRBV3-1; J gene: TRBJ2-7; D gene: .; CDR3 DNA: TGTGCCAGCAGCCCCGGGCCCACGGCCAGCTACGAGCAGTACTTC; CDR3 protein: CASSPGPTASYEQYF
clone size: many; V gene: TRBV4-2; J gene: TRBJ1-6; D gene: .; CDR3 DNA: TGTGCCAGCAGCCAAGAATTTCGGGGGGGTAGTTCACCCCTCCACTTT; CDR3 protein: CASSQEFRGGSSPLHF
clone size: few; V gene: TRBV6-2/TRBV6-3; J gene: TRBJ2-7; D gene: .; CDR3 DNA: TGTGCCAGCAGTTACTCAGAGACATTTATCGCCTCACCCTACGAGCAGTACTTC; CDR3 protein: CASSYSETFIASPYEQYF
clone size: many; V gene: TRBV7-3; J gene: TRBJ2-5; D gene: TRBD2; CDR3 DNA: TGTGCCAGCAGTCCCCGACTAGCGGGGGGCCAAGAGACCCAGTACTTC; CDR3 protein: CASSPRLAGGQETQYF
clone size: .; V gene: TRBV4-3; J gene: TRBJ1-4; D gene: .; CDR3 DNA: TGCGCCAGCAGCCAAGATATGGAGGGCCCAAATGAAAAACTGTTTTTT; CDR3 protein: CASSQDMEGPNEKLFF
clone size: few; V gene: TRBV7-9; J gene: TRBJ1-6; D gene: .; CDR3 DNA: TGTGCCAGCAGCTTAGGAACACTCCAATATAATTCACCCCTCCACTTT; CDR3 protein: CASSLGTLQYNSPLHF
clone size: few; V gene: TRBV6-4; J gene: TRBJ1-2; D gene: .; CDR3 DNA: TGTGCCAGCAGTGACGGACCCAGATCAGGGGCTAATTACTATGGCTACACCTTC; CDR3 protein: CASSDGPRSGANYYGYTF
clone size: .; V gene: TRBV19; J gene: TRBJ2-6; D gene: .; CDR3 DNA: TGTGCCAGTAGTCTCGACAAGGCCAGTGGGGCCAACGTCCTGACTTTC; CDR3 protein: CASSLDKASGANVLTF
clone size: few; V gene: TRBV5-1; J gene: TRBJ1-1; D gene: .; CDR3 DNA: TGCGCCAGCAGCTTGGTGAGTCGGGAGGGGAAAGCTTTCTTT; CDR3 protein: CASSLVSREGKAFF
clone size: .; V gene: TRBV6-5; J gene: TRBJ2-1; D gene: .; CDR3 DNA: TGTGCCAGCAGCGATACCCGGGGGGAGCAGTTCTTC; CDR3 protein: CASSDTRGEQFF
clone size: .; V gene: TRBV12-3/TRBV12-4; J gene: TRBJ2-7; D gene: TRBD1; CDR3 DNA: TGTGCCAGCAGTCCCCGGACAGGAACCACCTACGAGCAGTACTTC; CDR3 protein: CASSPRTGTTYEQYF
clone size: few; V gene: TRBV18; J gene: TRBJ1-2; D gene: TRBD1; CDR3 DNA: TGTGCCAGCTCACCGGGGGACAGGGCCTATGGCTACACCTTC; CDR3 protein: CASSPGDRAYGYTF